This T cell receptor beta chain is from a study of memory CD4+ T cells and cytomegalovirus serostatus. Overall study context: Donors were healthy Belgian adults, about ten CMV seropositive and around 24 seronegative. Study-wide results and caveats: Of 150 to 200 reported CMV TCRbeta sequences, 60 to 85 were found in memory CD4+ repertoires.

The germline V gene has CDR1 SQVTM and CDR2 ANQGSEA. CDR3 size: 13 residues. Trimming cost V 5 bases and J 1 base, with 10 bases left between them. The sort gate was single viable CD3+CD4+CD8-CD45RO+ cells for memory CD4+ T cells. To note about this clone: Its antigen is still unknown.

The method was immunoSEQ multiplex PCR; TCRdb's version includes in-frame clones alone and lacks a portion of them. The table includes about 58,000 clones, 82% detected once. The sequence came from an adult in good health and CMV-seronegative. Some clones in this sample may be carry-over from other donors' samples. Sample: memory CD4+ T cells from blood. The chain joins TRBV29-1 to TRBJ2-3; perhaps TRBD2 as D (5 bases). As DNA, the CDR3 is TGCAGCGTTCGCGAGGGTGGCACAGATACGCAGTATTTT. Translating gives CSVREGGTDTQYF.